Sequencing of this T cell receptor beta chain was carried out in a study of blood T cell repertoires in COVID-19. Study background: Italy, Spain and the United States were the sources of the convalescent and acute COVID-19 samples. Nucleic acid was either cDNA or gDNA, and it came from T cells, B-cell-depleted T cells, or PBMCs.

It was during active infection that Seattle patients were enrolled and then longitudinally followed. Per the original methods: Nucleated cell counts were estimated from reference gene primer amplification. Method: immunoSEQ multiplex PCR; TCRdb's copy keeps in-frame clones and lacks some. That table supplies the V and J calls and clone size; D and trimming were determined from the DNA. The sample lists some 70,000 clones; about 90% were seen once. The CDR3 extends over 15 amino acids. Germline CDR1 is SGHRS and CDR2 is YFSETQ. V dropped 8 bases and J dropped 0 bases, with 15 bases sitting between them.

The sample was peripheral blood. This clonotype was obtained from a woman between 50 and 59 years old with COVID-19, enrolled during active disease. The chain recombines TRBV5-1 with TRBJ2-1, with D maybe TRBD2 (6 bases). CDR3 DNA sequence: TGCGCCAGTTCGACTAGTTCGCTCTCCTACAATGAGCAGTTCTTC. It translates to CASSTSSLSYNEQFF.